This TCR beta chain was identified during a study of CD8 T cells in Susac syndrome. Sequencing of TCR beta, carried out with a high-throughput approach, was applied to CD8+ and CD4+ T cells from the blood. It was negative isolation that provided the CD8+ and CD4+ T cells, whereas TEMRA cells were enriched by FACS. Reverse transcription of roughly 0.45 to 1 ug RNA was performed with random hexamers. Using its own MiXCR run on the immunoSEQ multiplex PCR reads, TCRdb lists one record per CDR3 protein. The repertoire holds 180,000 or so distinct CDR3 sequences, with roughly 94% as singletons. The sequence came from a human donor with Susac syndrome. The sequenced sample was CD4+ T cells from PBMCs.

The CDR3 sequence is CASSPRGQGRYEQFF. CDR3 bases: TGTGCCAGCAGCCCTAGAGGACAGGGTCGGTATGAGCAGTTCTTC. The chain joins TRBV7-2 to TRBJ2-1, with 8 bases that match TRBD1. The CDR3 covers 15 residues. The germline CDR1 and CDR2 sequences are SGHTA and FQGNSA. V dropped 5 bases and J dropped 8; count of bases not matched to a gene: 11.